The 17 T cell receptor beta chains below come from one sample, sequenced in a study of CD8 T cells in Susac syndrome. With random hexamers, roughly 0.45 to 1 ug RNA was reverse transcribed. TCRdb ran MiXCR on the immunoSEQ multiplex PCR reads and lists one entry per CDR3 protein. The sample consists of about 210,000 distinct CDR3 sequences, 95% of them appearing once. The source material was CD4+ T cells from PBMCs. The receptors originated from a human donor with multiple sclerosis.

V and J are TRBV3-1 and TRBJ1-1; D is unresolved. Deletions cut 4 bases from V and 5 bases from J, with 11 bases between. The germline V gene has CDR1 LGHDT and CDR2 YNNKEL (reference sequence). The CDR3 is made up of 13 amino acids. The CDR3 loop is CASSREKGTEAFF. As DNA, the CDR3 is TGTGCCAGCAGCCGAGAAAAAGGGACTGAAGCTTTCTTT.

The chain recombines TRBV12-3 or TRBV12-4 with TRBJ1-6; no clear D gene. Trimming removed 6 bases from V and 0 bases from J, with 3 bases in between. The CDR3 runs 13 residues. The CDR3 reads CASSPSYNSPLHF. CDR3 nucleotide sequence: TGTGCCAGCAGCCCCTCCTATAATTCACCCCTCCACTTT.

Here the CDR3 reads CASSLWTDMNTEAFF. CDR3 in DNA: TGTGCCAGCAGCTTATGGACGGACATGAACACTGAAGCTTTCTTT. This chain links TRBV7-2 with TRBJ1-1; D perhaps matches TRBD1 (5 bases). The V gene lost 2 bases and the J gene lost 0 bases, with 10 bases spanning the gap. The CDR3 has 15 amino acids. Looked up from germline, CDR1 is SGHTA and CDR2 is FQGNSA.

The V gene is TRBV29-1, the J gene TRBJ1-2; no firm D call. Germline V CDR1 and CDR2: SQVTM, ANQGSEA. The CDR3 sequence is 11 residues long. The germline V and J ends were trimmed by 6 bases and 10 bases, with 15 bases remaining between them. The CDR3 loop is CSVQPDSSYTF. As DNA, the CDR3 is TGCAGCGTACAACCCGATTCCTCCTACACCTTC.

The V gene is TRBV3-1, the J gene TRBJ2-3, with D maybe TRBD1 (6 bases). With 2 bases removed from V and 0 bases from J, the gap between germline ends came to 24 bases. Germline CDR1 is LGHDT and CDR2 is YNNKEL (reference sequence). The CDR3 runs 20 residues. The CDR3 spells CASSQKLPLRTVPSTDTQYF. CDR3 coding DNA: TGTGCCAGCAGCCAAAAACTCCCGCTACGGACAGTCCCTAGCACAGATACGCAGTATTTT.

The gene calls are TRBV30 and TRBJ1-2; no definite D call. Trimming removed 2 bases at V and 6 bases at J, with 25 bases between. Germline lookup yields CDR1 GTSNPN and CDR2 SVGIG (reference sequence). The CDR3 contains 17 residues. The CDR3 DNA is TGTGCCTGGAGTCGGGCCCCCAGGACTCGGGCGGTAGATGGCTACACCTTC. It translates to CAWSRAPRTRAVDGYTF.

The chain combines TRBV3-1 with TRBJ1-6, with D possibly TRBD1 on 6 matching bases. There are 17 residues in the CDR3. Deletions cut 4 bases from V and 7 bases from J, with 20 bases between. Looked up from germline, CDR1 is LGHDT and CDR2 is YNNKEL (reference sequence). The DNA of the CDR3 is TGTGCCAGCAGCCCTGTGCAGGACCTCCAGGGGAATTCACCCCTCCACTTT. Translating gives CASSPVQDLQGNSPLHF. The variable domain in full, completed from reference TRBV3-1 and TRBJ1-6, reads DTAVSQTPKYLVTQMGNDKSIKCEQNLGHDTMYWYKQDSKKFLKIMFSYNNKELIINETVPNRFSPKSPDKAHLNLHINSLELGDSAVYFCASSPVQDLQGNSPLHFGNGTRLTVT.

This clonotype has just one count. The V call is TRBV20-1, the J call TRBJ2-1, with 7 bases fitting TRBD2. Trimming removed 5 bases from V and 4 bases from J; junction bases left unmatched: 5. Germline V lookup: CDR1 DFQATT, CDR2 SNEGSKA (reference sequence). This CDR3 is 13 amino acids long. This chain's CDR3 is CSAVLGGYNEQFF. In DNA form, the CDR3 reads TGCAGTGCTGTCTTGGGGGGGTACAATGAGCAGTTCTTC.

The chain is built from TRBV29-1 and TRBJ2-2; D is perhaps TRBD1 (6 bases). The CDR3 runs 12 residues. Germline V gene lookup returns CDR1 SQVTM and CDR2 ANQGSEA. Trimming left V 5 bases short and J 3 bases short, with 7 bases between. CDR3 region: CSVWGHTGELFF. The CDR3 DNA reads TGCAGCGTTTGGGGGCACACCGGGGAGCTGTTTTTT.

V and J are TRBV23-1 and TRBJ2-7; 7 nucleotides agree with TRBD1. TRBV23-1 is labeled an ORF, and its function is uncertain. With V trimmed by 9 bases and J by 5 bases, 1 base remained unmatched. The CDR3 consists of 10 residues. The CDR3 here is CARDRDEQYV. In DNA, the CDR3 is TGCGCCAGAGACAGGGACGAGCAGTACGTC.

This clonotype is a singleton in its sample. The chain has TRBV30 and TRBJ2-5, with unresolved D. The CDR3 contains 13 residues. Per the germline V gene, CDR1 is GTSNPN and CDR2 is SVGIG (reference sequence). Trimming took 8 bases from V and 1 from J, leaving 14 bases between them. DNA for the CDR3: TGTGCCCTTTTGAAGGGCGGCCAAGAGACCCAGTACTTC. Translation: CALLKGGQETQYF.

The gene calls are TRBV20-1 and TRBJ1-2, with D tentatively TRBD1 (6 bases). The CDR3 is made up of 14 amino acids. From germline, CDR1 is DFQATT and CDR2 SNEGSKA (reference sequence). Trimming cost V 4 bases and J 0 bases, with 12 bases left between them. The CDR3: CSATAGGTNYGYTF. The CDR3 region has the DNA TGCAGTGCTACGGCCGGGGGCACTAACTATGGCTACACCTTC.

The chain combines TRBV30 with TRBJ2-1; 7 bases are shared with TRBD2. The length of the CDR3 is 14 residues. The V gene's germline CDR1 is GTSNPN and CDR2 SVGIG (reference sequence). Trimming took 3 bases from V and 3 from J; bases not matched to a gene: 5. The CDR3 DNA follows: TGTGCCTGGAGATTGGGGGGGAGCTACAATGAGCAGTTCTTC. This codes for CAWRLGGSYNEQFF.

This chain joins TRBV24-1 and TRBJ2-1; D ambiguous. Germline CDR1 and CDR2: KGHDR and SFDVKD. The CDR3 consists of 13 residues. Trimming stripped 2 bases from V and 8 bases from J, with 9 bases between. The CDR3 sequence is CATSDSWSDEQFF. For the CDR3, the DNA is TGTGCCACCAGTGATTCCTGGAGCGATGAGCAGTTCTTC.

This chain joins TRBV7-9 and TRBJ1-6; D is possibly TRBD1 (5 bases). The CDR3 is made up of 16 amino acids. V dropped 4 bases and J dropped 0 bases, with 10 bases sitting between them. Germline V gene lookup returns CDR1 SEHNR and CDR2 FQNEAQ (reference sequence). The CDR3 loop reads CASSSSGTSYNSPLHF. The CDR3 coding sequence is TGTGCCAGCAGCTCCTCAGGGACCTCCTATAATTCACCCCTCCACTTT. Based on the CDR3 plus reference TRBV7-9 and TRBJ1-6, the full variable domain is DTGVSQNPRHKITKRGQNVTFRCDPISEHNRLYWYRQTLGQGPEFLTYFQNEAQLEKSRLLSDRFSAERPKGSFSTLEIQRTEQGDSAMYLCASSSSGTSYNSPLHFGNGTRLTVT.

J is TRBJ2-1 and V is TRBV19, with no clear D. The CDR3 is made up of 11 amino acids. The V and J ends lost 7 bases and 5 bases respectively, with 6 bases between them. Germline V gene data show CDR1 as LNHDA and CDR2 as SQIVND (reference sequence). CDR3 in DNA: TGTGCCAGTATTCATAACAATGAGCAGTTCTTC. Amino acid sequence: CASIHNNEQFF.

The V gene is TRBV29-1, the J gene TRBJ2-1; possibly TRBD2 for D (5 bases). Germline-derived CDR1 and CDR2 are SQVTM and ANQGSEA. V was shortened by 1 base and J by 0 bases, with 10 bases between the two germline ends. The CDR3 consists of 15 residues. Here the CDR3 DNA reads TGCAGCGTTGAAGGGACTTCGAGCTCCTACAATGAGCAGTTCTTC. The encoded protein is CSVEGTSSSYNEQFF.